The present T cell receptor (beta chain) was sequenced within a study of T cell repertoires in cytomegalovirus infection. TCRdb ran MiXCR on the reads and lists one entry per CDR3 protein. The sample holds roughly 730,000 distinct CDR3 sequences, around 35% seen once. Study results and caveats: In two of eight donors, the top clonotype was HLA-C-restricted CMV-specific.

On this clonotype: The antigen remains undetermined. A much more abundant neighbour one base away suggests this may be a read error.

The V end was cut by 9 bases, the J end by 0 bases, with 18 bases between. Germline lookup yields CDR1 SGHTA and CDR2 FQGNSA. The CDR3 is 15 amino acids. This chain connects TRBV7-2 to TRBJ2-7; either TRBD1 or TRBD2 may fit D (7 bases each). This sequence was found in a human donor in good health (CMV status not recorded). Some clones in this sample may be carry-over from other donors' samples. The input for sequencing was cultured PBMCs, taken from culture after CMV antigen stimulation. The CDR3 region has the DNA TGTGCCAGTGACGAGGGGGCGGGAGCCTCCTACGAGCAGTACTTC. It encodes CASDEGAGASYEQYF.